This is a list of T cell receptor beta chains from one sample in a study of cytomegalovirus exposure and HLA in healthy donors. Method: immunoSEQ multiplex PCR; TCRdb's copy keeps in-frame clones and lacks some. Among about 160,000 clones, about four fifths were seen once, and the ten largest hold 7.5% to 9.5%. The sequenced sample consisted of PBMCs. All receptors come from a male donor in good health and CMV-seropositive. Each CDR3 is given with its conserved first and last residue. D genes are given only for firm matches. Not all rows give a size; the values are once, few, many and, for expanded clones, a class.

j_call d_call clone_size v_call cdr3_nt cdr3_aa
TRBJ1-1 . . TRBV7-2 TGTGCCAGCAGTCGGACAGTGATGAACACTGAAGCTTTCTTT CASSRTVMNTEAFF
TRBJ2-7 TRBD1 . TRBV4-1 TGCGCCAGCAGCCAAGTCGGAAGGACAGGGTCGTACGAGCAGTACTTC CASSQVGRTGSYEQYF
TRBJ2-7 TRBD1 . TRBV9 TGTGCCAGCAGCGGCGGGACAGGGGGATTCTACGAGCAGTACTTC CASSGGTGGFYEQYF
TRBJ1-6 . . TRBV15 TGTGCCACCAGCAGGGACAGCCTTGGGTCACCCCTCCACTTT CATSRDSLGSPLHF
TRBJ2-7 TRBD2 . TRBV6-1 TGTGCCAGCAGTGACCTAGCGGGGACCTACGAGCAGTACTTC CASSDLAGTYEQYF
TRBJ2-7 . . TRBV4-3 TGCGCCAGCAGCCAAGATTTGGGAGGGGGGGCTATCTCCTACGAGCAGTACTTC CASSQDLGGGAISYEQYF
TRBJ2-7 . few TRBV7-8 TGTGCCAGCAGCTTCCCACAGGGCTACGAGCAGTACTTC CASSFPQGYEQYF
TRBJ1-2 . . TRBV9 TGTGCCAGCAGCGTAGGGCTAGGGGTGGGAGGCTACACCTTC CASSVGLGVGGYTF
TRBJ2-3 TRBD2 . TRBV9 TGTGCCAGCAGCGGTAGCGGGGTCACAGATACGCAGTATTTT CASSGSGVTDTQYF
TRBJ1-2 . once TRBV18 TGTGCCAGCTCACCGGCAGGGGACAATGGCTACACCTTC CASSPAGDNGYTF
TRBJ1-3 TRBD1 . TRBV5-6 TGTGCCAGCAGCCCCACAGGGGGCCTCGTTGGAAACACCATATATTTT CASSPTGGLVGNTIYF
TRBJ1-4 . once TRBV6-4 TGTGCCAGCAGTGACTCGAAGGACCCGTGGGCAGAAAGGGGCGAAAAACTGTTTTTT CASSDSKDPWAERGEKLFF
TRBJ2-1 . . TRBV7-9 TGTGCCAGCAGTCTCCCCTCCTACAATGAGCAGTTCTTC CASSLPSYNEQFF
TRBJ2-5 . . TRBV6-6 TGTGCCAGCAGTCTCAGGGTACAAGAGACCCAGTACTTC CASSLRVQETQYF
TRBJ1-3 TRBD1 once TRBV4-1 TGCGCCAGCAGCCAAGGGGGGACAGCCTACTCTGGAAACACCATATATTTT CASSQGGTAYSGNTIYF
TRBJ2-6 TRBD1 . TRBV25-1 TGTGCCAGCAGTGAGGCAGACAGGGTGAGGGCCAACGGCCTGACTTTC CASSEADRVRANGLTF
TRBJ1-4 . once TRBV6-6 TGTGCCAGCAGTTACCTCCGTGGCCAGGCCGATGAAAAACTGTTTTTT CASSYLRGQADEKLFF
TRBJ1-2 TRBD1 . TRBV6-5 TGTGCCAGCAGTTACGTGCCTGGGACAGGATCCGATGGCTACACCTTC CASSYVPGTGSDGYTF
TRBJ1-1 . few TRBV5-4 TGTGCCAGCAGCTTGGAGTCCAGCGCGAACACTGAAGCTTTCTTT CASSLESSANTEAFF
TRBJ1-4 TRBD1 . TRBV10-3 TGTGCCATCAGGCCGGGACAGGGTTTGTTGGCTAATGAAAAACTGTTTTTT CAIRPGQGLLANEKLFF
TRBJ2-5 TRBD2 . TRBV5-1 TGCGCCAGCAGCCGAGGGACTAGCGGGATCCAAGAGACCCAGTACTTC CASSRGTSGIQETQYF
TRBJ2-5 TRBD2 . TRBV11-2 TGTGCCAGCAGCTCGCGAGGGGGGACTAGCGCCTACCAAGAGACCCAGTACTTC CASSSRGGTSAYQETQYF
TRBJ1-1 . few TRBV27 TGTGCCAGCAGTCTGTGGGGCGCGGGGTTCACTGAAGCTTTCTTT CASSLWGAGFTEAFF
TRBJ1-2 . . TRBV6-1 TGTGCCAGCACCACCCCCACAGGAGGGGGCTACACCTTC CASTTPTGGGYTF
TRBJ2-7 . . TRBV5-6 TGTGCCAGCAGCTTACAGGGAGTTGCCCCCTACGAGCAGTACTTC CASSLQGVAPYEQYF
TRBJ1-1 . . TRBV10-3 TGTGCCATCAGTATGGGGCGCGAACGAACTGAAGCTTTCTTT CAISMGRERTEAFF
TRBJ2-7 TRBD2 . TRBV6-4 TGTGCCAGCAGTGACAAGGGAGCTGGGGCGGGAGAAAGGATTTTGGGTTACGAGCAGTACTTC CASSDKGAGAGERILGYEQYF
TRBJ1-1 . . TRBV7-9 TGTGCCAGCAGCCAGATGGACACTGAAGCTTTCTTT CASSQMDTEAFF
TRBJ2-1 . . TRBV9 TGTGCCAGCAGCGTAGAAGGAACTAGCCGTTACAATGAGCAGTTCTTC CASSVEGTSRYNEQFF
TRBJ1-4 TRBD1 few TRBV5-1 TGCGCCAGCAGCTGGGGGCGAGGGGGCTCGGGTGAAAAACTGTTTTTT CASSWGRGGSGEKLFF
TRBJ1-2 . once TRBV5-6 TGTGCCAGCAGCAGCAGGGGATCCTATGGCTACACCTTC CASSSRGSYGYTF
TRBJ1-2 . . TRBV19 TGTGCCAGTAAGCTTAAGGCCGAGCGGATTTATGGCTACACCTTC CASKLKAERIYGYTF
TRBJ2-3 . . TRBV9 TGTGCCAGCAGCGAGACCCAGGGGCATACGCAGTATTTT CASSETQGHTQYF
TRBJ2-5 . . TRBV2 TGTGCCAGCACCCGTAGAGGGTCCCAAGAGACCCAGTACTTC CASTRRGSQETQYF
TRBJ2-1 TRBD2 . TRBV27 TGTGCCAGCAGCCCGACGGGGACTAGCGCCTACAATGAGCAGTTCTTC CASSPTGTSAYNEQFF
TRBJ2-5 . . TRBV7-2 TGTGCCAGCAGCCTAGGGGCAACGAAACAAGAGACCCAGTACTTC CASSLGATKQETQYF
TRBJ2-3 . . TRBV19 TGTGCCAGTAGTATAGTCGGGGGACGAGCAGATACGCAGTATTTT CASSIVGGRADTQYF
TRBJ2-6 TRBD2 . TRBV14 TGTGCCAGCAGCCATTGGGGAGGGGTCTCTGGGGCCAACGTCCTGACTTTC CASSHWGGVSGANVLTF
TRBJ2-3 . . TRBV4-3 TGCGCCAATTGGCAGGTTTTTCACACAGATACGCAGTATTTT CANWQVFHTDTQYF
TRBJ1-1 . . TRBV18 TGTGCCAGCTCAACCGGACAGAACACTGAAGCTTTCTTT CASSTGQNTEAFF
TRBJ2-5 . . TRBV4-1 TGCGCCAGCAGCCAAGAGCAGGGTAGGGAAGAGCAGTACTTC CASSQEQGREEQYF
TRBJ2-5 . . TRBV30 TGTGCCTGGAGTCCCCCGGGACTTCAAGAGACCCAGTACTTC CAWSPPGLQETQYF
TRBJ2-5 TRBD1 . TRBV7-2 TGTGCCAGCAGCTTAGGAGACAGGGGGCGAAGAGAGACCCAGTACTTC CASSLGDRGRRETQYF
TRBJ2-7 TRBD1 . TRBV9 TGTGCCAGCAGCGGGGACAGCTACGAGCAGTACTTC CASSGDSYEQYF
TRBJ1-4 . . TRBV6-1 TGTGCCAGCACCCTAAGGGGATTGGAAAAACTGTTTTTT CASTLRGLEKLFF
TRBJ1-1 TRBD1 . TRBV19 TGTGCCAGTAGTATGGGGGACAGTCGGGACACTGAAGCTTTCTTT CASSMGDSRDTEAFF